This T cell receptor beta chain was recovered during a study of Ad26.COV2.S vaccination and SARS-CoV-2 variants (dated by TCRdb to the early 2020s). General notes on the study: Vaccine-arm donors came from COV1001, a multicentre, randomized, double-blind, placebo-controlled phase I-IIa trial of Ad26.COV2.S in healthy adults. Ad26.COV2.S was administered intramuscularly at 5 x 10^10 or 1 x 10^11 viral particles, either as a single shot or as two shots given 56 days apart. Sequencing of the TCRbeta repertoire served to evaluate the specificity and breadth of SARS-CoV-2-reactive T cell receptors following Ad26.COV2.S vaccination. A total of around 32 samples were included in the TCR-sequenced set, comprising 19 Ad26.COV2.S vaccine recipients, 5 placebo recipients and 8 SARS-CoV-2 convalescent individuals. Participants in the trial were split at random into five groups of five each, receiving low-dose or high-dose Ad26.COV2.S once or twice, or else placebo on both occasions. Blinding of investigators to trial group allocation was maintained during experiments and outcome assessment. What the study reported, not specific to this receptor: Higher spike-specific TCR breadth was observed in Ad26.COV2.S recipients than in placebo recipients (P = 0.0014). After vaccination, spike-specific CD8+ and CD4+ T cell responses were reported to show substantial breadth. According to the authors, total T cell responses may have been underestimated by the TCR breadth and depth analyses. The study was not powered for comparison of responses between vaccine doses or regimens. Comparable non-spike TCR breadth was observed between vaccine and placebo recipients, consistent with only spike being contained in the vaccine.

On this clone itself: Its target antigen remains unknown. No per-base quality is available; no much larger clone lies one base away.

The treatment or condition label on this specimen signifies: approximately 18 received Ad26.COV2.S at low or high dose, single or two shots; 5 received placebo; per-sample allocation not given. Repertoires of vaccine and placebo recipients were sequenced from samples collected on day 63 after the first injection. Cohort 1b enrolled fewer than 30 adults aged 18-55 years at a single site in Boston, USA, between 29 July and 7 August 2020. Ad26.COV2.S consisted of a replication-incompetent adenovirus type 26 vector by which a prefusion-stabilized SARS-CoV-2 spike protein from the original Wuhan strain was expressed. TCRbeta CDR3 regions were sequenced with the immunoSEQ Assay. After extraction, genomic DNA underwent amplification by bias-controlled multiplex PCR, followed by high-throughput sequencing. Per the source publication's procedure: To quantify the absolute abundance of every unique TCRbeta CDR3 region, sequences were collapsed and filtered. T cell fraction was estimated by normalizing TCRbeta template counts to usable DNA, with usable DNA measured through amplification of reference genes found in all nucleated cells. Repertoire TCRs were annotated as SARS-CoV-2-specific when V gene, CDR3 amino acid sequence and J gene were exactly matched to a known reactive TCR set. The reference SARS-CoV-2 TCR set was derived from MIRA and filtered for enrichment in COVID-19-positive ImmuneCODE repertoires, a step that removed public or cross-reactive TCRs. Using the MIRA antigens, annotated TCRs were further analysed by specific ORF or by position within an ORF. Depth was the summed frequency of annotated unique rearrangements, while breadth was defined as annotated unique rearrangements over total unique productive rearrangements. Two-sided Wilcoxon rank-sum tests were applied when comparing TCR breadth between groups. Drawn from immuneACCESS, this table holds only the in-frame rearrangements with V and J called that TCRdb kept. Clones are partly lost; checked studies trace under half to an unresolved V gene and leave the rest unexplained. V, J and clone size are those of that table, while D and trimming were read from the DNA. This sample has 200,000 to 250,000 clones in its table, and 70% to 90% of those were observed once. The top ten clonotypes cover about 10% of the sample.

Based on the germline V gene (reference sequence), the CDR1 and CDR2 sequences are LNHDA and SQIVND. Taken from cysteine to phenylalanine, the CDR3 has 15 residues. Only the CDR3 region is kept as DNA, spanning 45 bases read in frame from base 1. Germline trimming: 3 bases from V, 7 bases from J; junction bases outside gene matches: 6. The specimen was peripheral blood, collected in a trial of Ad26.COV2.S vaccine versus placebo. Recombination joined TRBV19 with TRBJ1-6; 7 central bases correspond to TRBD1. The sequence was collected from a person aged 18-65 years who received the Ad26.COV2.S COVID-19 vaccine or a placebo. The CDR3 sequence is CASSMYSGQNSPLHF. At the DNA level, the sequence is TGTGCCAGTAGTATGTACTCGGGACAGAATTCACCCCTCCACTTT.